Listed below are T cell receptor beta chains from one sample, sequenced in a study of shared clonotypes between healthy human individuals. TCRdb keeps only in-frame clones here, not all; method: immunoSEQ multiplex PCR. The sample consists of 2 million to 2.5 million clones, roughly 95% of them appearing once. Sequencing input: naive CD4+ T cells sorted from blood. The receptor source for this set is a man between 18 and 29 years old in good health. Both conserved end residues are part of each CDR3. The D gene is left open where the match is weak. Clone size appears in some rows only: once, few, many, or a class for an expanded clone.

cdr3_nt cdr3_aa d_call j_call clone_size v_call
TGTGCCAGCAGCCGTCTGGGACAGCACTATGGCTACACCTTC CASSRLGQHYGYTF TRBD1 TRBJ1-2 - TRBV5-6
TGCGCCAGCAGCTTGGTGGGGACACCACAAGAGACCCAGTACTTC CASSLVGTPQETQYF - TRBJ2-5 - TRBV5-1
TGTGCCAGCAGTGATGACAGGGGGTGGACCGGGGAGCTGTTTTTT CASSDDRGWTGELFF TRBD1 TRBJ2-2 - TRBV6-1
TGCGCCAGCAGCATAGGGGGAGAGGGTAACTATGGCTACACCTTC CASSIGGEGNYGYTF - TRBJ1-2 - TRBV4-1
TGTGCTAGCAGCCCAAACACCGGGGAGCTGTTTTTT CASSPNTGELFF - TRBJ2-2 - TRBV7-7
TGTGCCAGCAGCCCGATGGGGGGGGCAGGGTTCAATGAGCAGTTCTTC CASSPMGGAGFNEQFF - TRBJ2-1 once TRBV5-4
TGCGCCAGCAGTGAAGAACAGGGGCCGAGACAGCCCCAGCATTTT CASSEEQGPRQPQHF TRBD1 TRBJ1-5 - TRBV10-2
TGTGCCTGGAGTGTAGGCGGGGGACTTACGTCGCAGTACTTC CAWSVGGGLTSQYF TRBD2 TRBJ2-7 - TRBV30
TGCGCCAGCAGCTCGAGCACAGATACGCAGTATTTT CASSSSTDTQYF - TRBJ2-3 - TRBV10-2
TGTGCCAGTAGTATAGGGGTCTATCGGCAGCCCCAGCATTTT CASSIGVYRQPQHF - TRBJ1-5 once TRBV19
TGCGCCAGCAGCTTTCGCGGGACAGACGGTCGGAGGTTCTCCTATAATTCACCCCTCCACTTT CASSFRGTDGRRFSYNSPLHF TRBD1 TRBJ1-6 - TRBV5-1
TGTGCCAGCAGCTGGGGACAGGGAGGATACAATGAGCAGTTCTTC CASSWGQGGYNEQFF TRBD1 TRBJ2-1 - TRBV5-6
TGTGCCAGCAGCCGCGATCGGGTCGGGCGGGAAGGGGAGCAGTTCTTC CASSRDRVGREGEQFF - TRBJ2-1 - TRBV7-3
TGCGCCAGCAGCTTGGGGACAGCCGGTAATGAAAAACTGTTTTTT CASSLGTAGNEKLFF - TRBJ1-4 - TRBV5-1
TGTGCCAGCAGTGGAGGATTGCAAGAGACCCAGTACTTC CASSGGLQETQYF - TRBJ2-5 - TRBV2
TGTGCCAGCAGCTTGGCTCGGGGGCAGACGAACACCGGGGAGCTGTTTTTT CASSLARGQTNTGELFF - TRBJ2-2 - TRBV5-5
TGTGCCAGCTCACCTGGGACAGATGAAAAACTGTTTTTT CASSPGTDEKLFF TRBD1 TRBJ1-4 - TRBV18
TGCGCCAGCAGCGGGGACAGGGGCCCCACCGGGGAGCTGTTTTTT CASSGDRGPTGELFF TRBD1 TRBJ2-2 - TRBV5-1
TGTGCCACCAGCAGAGACGGGGGGGCCTACGAGCAGTACTTC CATSRDGGAYEQYF TRBD2 TRBJ2-7 - TRBV15
TGTGCCAGCAGCTTAGATCGGGGCACCTACAATGAGCAGTTCTTC CASSLDRGTYNEQFF - TRBJ2-1 - TRBV11-3
TGTGCCAGCAGTGCACACGGGAGAGTACCTGAGCAGTACTTC CASSAHGRVPEQYF - TRBJ2-7 - TRBV25-1
TGCGCCAGCAGCCAGCCAAGTGAACCACTTCTGGGGAGCTCCTACAATGAGCAGTTCTTC CASSQPSEPLLGSSYNEQFF - TRBJ2-1 few TRBV4-1
TGTGCAAGTCGCTTTAGAGTGTACGTAGATACGCAGTATTTT CASRFRVYVDTQYF - TRBJ2-3 - TRBV12-2
TGCAGCGTGGGTCAGGGTCTAGCCAAAAACATTCAGTACTTC CSVGQGLAKNIQYF - TRBJ2-4 - TRBV29-1